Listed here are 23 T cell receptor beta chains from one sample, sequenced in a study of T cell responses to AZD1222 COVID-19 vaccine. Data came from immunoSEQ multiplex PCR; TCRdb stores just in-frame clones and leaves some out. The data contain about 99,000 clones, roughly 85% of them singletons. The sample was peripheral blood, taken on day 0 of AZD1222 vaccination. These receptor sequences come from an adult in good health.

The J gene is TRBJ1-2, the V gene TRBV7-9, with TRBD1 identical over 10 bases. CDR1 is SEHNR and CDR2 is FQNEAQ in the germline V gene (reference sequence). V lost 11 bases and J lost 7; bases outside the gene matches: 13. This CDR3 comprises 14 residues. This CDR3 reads CAVDPGQGLPGYTF. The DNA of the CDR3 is TGTGCCGTCGATCCGGGACAGGGGCTTCCTGGCTACACCTTC.

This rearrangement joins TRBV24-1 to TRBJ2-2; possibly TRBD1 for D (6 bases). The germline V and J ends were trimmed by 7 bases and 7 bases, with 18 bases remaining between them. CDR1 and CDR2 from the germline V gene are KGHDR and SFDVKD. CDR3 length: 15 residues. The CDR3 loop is CATRQKGGDFGELFF. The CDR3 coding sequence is TGTGCCACCAGACAGAAAGGGGGAGATTTCGGGGAGCTGTTTTTT.

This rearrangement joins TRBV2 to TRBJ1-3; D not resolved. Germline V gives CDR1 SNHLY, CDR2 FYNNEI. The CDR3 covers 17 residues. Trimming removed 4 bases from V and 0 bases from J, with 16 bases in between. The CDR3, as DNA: TGTGCCAGCAGTGCAAGTGGTCTGCCGAGCTCTGGAAACACCATATATTTT. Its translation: CASSASGLPSSGNTIYF.

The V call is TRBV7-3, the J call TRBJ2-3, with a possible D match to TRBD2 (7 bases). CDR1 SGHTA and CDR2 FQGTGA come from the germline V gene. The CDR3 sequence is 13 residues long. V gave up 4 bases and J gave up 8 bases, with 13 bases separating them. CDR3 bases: TGTGCCAGCAGCTCGCACAGGGAGGGTACGCAGTATTTT. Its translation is CASSSHREGTQYF.

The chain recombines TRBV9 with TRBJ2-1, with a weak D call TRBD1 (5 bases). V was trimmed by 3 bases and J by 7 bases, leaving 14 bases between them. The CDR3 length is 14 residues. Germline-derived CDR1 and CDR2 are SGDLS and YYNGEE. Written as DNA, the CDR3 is TGTGCCAGCAGCGGGGGCGCGGCCTCGAATGAGCAGTTCTTC. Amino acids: CASSGGAASNEQFF.

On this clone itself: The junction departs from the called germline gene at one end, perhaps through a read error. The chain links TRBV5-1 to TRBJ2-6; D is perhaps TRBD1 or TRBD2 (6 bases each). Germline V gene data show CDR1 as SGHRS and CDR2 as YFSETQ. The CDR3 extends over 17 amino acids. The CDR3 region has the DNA TGTGCCAGCGGCCAGTCGGGGGCGTTCTCTGGGGCCAACGTCCTGACTTTC. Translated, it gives CASGQSGAFSGANVLTF.

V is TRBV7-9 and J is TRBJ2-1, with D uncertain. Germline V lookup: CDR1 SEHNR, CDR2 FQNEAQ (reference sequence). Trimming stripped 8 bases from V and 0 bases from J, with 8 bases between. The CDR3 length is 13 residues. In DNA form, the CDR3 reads TGTGCCAGCGGGCCCAGCTCCTACAATGAGCAGTTCTTC. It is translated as CASGPSSYNEQFF.

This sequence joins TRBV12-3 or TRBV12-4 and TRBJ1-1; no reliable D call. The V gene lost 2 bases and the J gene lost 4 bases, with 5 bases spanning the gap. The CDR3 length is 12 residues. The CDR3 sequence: CASSLWGTEAFF. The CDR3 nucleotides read TGTGCCAGCAGTTTATGGGGCACTGAAGCTTTCTTT.

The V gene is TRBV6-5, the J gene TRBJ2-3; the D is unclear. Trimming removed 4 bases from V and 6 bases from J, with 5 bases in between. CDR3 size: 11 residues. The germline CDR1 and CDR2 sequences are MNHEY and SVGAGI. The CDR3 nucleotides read TGTGCCAGCAGTTTGCGGGATACGCAGTATTTT. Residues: CASSLRDTQYF.

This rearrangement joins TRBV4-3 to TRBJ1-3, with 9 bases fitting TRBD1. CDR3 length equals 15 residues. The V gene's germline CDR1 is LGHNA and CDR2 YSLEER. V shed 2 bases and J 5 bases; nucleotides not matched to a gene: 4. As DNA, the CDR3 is TGCGCCAGCAGCCAAACGGGACAGGGTCGAAACACCATATATTTT. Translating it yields CASSQTGQGRNTIYF.

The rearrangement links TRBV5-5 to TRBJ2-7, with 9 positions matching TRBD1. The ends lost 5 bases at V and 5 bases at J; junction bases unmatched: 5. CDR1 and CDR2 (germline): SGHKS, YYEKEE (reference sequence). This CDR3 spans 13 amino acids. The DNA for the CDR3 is TGTGCCAGCAGGGCCACAGGGGGCAACGAGCAGTACTTC. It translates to CASRATGGNEQYF.

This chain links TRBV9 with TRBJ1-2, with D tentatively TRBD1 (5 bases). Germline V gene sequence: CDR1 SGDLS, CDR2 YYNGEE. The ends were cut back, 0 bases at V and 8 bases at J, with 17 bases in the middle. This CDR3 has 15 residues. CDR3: CASSVGVLGTEGYTF. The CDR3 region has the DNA TGTGCCAGCAGCGTAGGTGTTTTGGGGACGGAAGGCTACACCTTC.

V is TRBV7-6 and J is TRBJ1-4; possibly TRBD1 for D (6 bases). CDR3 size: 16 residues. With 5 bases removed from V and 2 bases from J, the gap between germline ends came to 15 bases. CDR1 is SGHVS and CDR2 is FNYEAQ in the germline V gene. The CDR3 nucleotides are TGTGCCAGCAGCGTCCGGGCGGGGGCGACTAATGAAAAACTGTTTTTT. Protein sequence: CASSVRAGATNEKLFF.

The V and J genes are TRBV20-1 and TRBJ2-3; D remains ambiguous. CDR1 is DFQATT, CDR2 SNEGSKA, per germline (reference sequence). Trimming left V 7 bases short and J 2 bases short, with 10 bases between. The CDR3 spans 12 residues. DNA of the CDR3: TGCAGTGTTAGTCCTACCACAGATACGCAGTATTTT. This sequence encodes CSVSPTTDTQYF.

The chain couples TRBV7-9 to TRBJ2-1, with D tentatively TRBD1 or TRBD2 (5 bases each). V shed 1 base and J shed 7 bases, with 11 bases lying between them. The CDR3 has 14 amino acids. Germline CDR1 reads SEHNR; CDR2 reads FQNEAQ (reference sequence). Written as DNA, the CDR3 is TGTGCCAGCAGCTTAGTGGGACCCAGAAATGAGCAGTTCTTC. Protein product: CASSLVGPRNEQFF.

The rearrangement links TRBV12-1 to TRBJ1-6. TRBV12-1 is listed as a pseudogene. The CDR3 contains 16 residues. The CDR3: CASSFEGPLILSPLHF. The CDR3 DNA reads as TGTGCCAGCAGCTTTGAAGGCCCCCTTATCCTTTCACCCCTCCACTTT.

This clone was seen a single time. The CDR3 loop reads CASSSGGAEAFF. The DNA of the CDR3 is TGTGCCAGCAGCTCCGGGGGGGCTGAAGCTTTCTTT. This sequence joins TRBV11-3 and TRBJ1-1; D may be TRBD1 (5 bases). Germline CDR1 SGHNT, CDR2 YENEEA. The V end was cut by 4 bases, the J end by 6 bases, with 9 bases between. The length of the CDR3 is 12 residues.

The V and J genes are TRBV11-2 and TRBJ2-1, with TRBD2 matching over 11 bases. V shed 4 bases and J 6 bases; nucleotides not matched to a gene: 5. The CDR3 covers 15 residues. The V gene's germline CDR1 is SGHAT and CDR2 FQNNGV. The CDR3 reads CASSSTSGSINEQFF. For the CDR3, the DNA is TGTGCCAGCAGCTCTACTAGCGGGAGCATCAATGAGCAGTTCTTC.

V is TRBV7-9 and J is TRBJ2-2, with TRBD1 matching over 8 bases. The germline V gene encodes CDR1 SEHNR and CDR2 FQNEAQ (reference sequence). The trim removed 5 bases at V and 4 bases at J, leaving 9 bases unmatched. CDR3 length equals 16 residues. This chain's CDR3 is CASSPPGQATTGELFF. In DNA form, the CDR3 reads TGTGCCAGCAGCCCTCCGGGACAGGCCACCACCGGGGAGCTGTTTTTT.

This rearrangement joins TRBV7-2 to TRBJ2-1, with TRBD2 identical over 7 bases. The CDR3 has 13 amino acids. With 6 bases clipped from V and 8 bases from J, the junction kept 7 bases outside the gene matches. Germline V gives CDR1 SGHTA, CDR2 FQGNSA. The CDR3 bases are TGTGCCAGCAGTGAGCTAGCGGTGGATGAGCAGTTCTTC. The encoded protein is CASSELAVDEQFF. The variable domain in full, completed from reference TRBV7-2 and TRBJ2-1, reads GAGVSQSPSNKVTEKGKDVELRCDPISGHTALYWYRQSLGQGLEFLIYFQGNSAPDKSGLPSDRFSAERTGGSVSTLTIQRTQQEDSAVYLCASSELAVDEQFFGPGTRLTVL.

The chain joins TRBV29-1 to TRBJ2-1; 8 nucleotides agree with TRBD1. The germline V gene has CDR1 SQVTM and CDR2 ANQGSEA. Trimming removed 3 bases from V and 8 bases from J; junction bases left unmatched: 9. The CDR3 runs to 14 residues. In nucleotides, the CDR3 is TGCAGCGTTGACGGACAGGGTCTCGGGGATGAGCAGTTCTTC. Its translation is CSVDGQGLGDEQFF.

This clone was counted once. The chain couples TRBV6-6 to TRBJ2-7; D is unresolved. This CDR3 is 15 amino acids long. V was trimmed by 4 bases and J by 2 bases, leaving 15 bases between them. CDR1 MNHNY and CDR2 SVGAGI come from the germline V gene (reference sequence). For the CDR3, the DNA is TGTGCCAGCAGTTCCCCGACCTTGAGCGCCTACGAGCAGTACTTC. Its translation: CASSSPTLSAYEQYF.

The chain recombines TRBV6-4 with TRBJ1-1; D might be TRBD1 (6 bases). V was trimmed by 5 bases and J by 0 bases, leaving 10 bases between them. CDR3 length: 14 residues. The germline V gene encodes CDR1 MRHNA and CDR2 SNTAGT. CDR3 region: CASSPTGLNTEAFF. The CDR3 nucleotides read TGTGCCAGCAGTCCGACAGGACTGAACACTGAAGCTTTCTTT.